The present TCR beta chain was sequenced within a study of beta chain features in type 1 diabetes. At the level of the study: The study examined roughly 100 million sorted cells across all samples.

Germline-derived CDR1 and CDR2 are GTSNPN and SVGIG (reference sequence). The CDR3 loop spans 15 amino acids. V shed 0 bases, J shed 5 bases, and the junction held 7 bases outside the gene matches. Study conclusions and caveats: For type 1 diabetes patients, VDJ junctions showed fewer insertions and more deletions. In every one of the four CD4+ subsets, TCRB CDR3s were moderately but significantly shorter in Type 1 diabetes patients. It was not settled here whether HLA type affects TCRB rearrangement.

A sort by CD45RO/CCR7/CD25/CD127/CD95/CD27 yielded CD4+ naive, central memory, regulatory and stem cell-like memory cells. This clone came up a few times. Its antigen is as yet unknown. Expressed TCRB transcripts were sequenced because the entire RNA isolate underwent reverse transcription. Assay used: immunoSEQ multiplex PCR; TCRdb lists only in-frame clones, some missing. Counted here are 630,000 or so clones, over 11% occurring once; the ten biggest clones make up roughly 0.04%. Sequencing was done on a sample of naive CD4+ T cells from blood. This clonotype was obtained from a man younger than 35 with type 1 diabetes. The gene calls are TRBV30 and TRBJ1-5, with TRBD1 identical over 7 bases. In DNA form, the CDR3 reads TGTGCCTGGAGTGTACCGGACAGGCGTTATCAGCCCCAGCATTTT. Protein sequence: CAWSVPDRRYQPQHF.